The clone carrying this T cell receptor (beta chain) was counted a single time. Assay used: immunoSEQ multiplex PCR; TCRdb lists only in-frame clones, some missing. The table includes more than 95,000 clones, 88% detected once. This specimen belongs to a study of T cell responses to AZD1222 COVID-19 vaccine. The ends were cut back, 1 base at V and 12 bases at J, with 13 bases in the middle. The CDR3 totals 12 residues. Germline CDR1 MDHEN, CDR2 SYDVKM. This clonotype was obtained from an adult in good health. The V gene is TRBV28, the J gene TRBJ2-7; perhaps TRBD1 as D (6 bases). This material consisted of peripheral blood, taken on day 0 of AZD1222 vaccination. This CDR3 reads CASSLSGGGAYF. The CDR3 DNA sequence: TGTGCCAGCAGTTTATCTGGGGGCGGCGCGTACTTC.